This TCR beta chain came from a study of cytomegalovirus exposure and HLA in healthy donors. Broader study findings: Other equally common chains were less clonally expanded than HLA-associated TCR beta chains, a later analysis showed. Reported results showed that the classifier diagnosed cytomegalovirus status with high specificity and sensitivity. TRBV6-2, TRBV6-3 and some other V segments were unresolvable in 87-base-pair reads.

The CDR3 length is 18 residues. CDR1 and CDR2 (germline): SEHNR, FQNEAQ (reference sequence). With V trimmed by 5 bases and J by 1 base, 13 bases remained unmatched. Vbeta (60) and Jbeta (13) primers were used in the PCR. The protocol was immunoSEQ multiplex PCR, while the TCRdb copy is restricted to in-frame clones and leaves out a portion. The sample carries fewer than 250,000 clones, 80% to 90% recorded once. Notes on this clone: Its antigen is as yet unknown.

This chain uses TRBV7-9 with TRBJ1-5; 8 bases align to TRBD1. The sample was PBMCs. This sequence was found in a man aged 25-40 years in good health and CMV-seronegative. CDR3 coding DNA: TGTGCCAGCAGCCCCGGGACAGGAGACCTACAAAGCAATCAGCCCCAGCATTTT. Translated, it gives CASSPGTGDLQSNQPQHF.